A single sample is the source of the 32 T cell receptor beta chains below, sequenced in a study of T cells in Graves' hyperthyroidism and ophthalmopathy. Amplification of TCR beta CDR3 regions used RNA as the template. Primed by the HTBI set, a first-round RT-PCR was run on the TCR CDR3. TCRdb used MiXCR to reprocess the multiplex PCR reads, holding one entry per CDR3 protein. This sample has under 650,000 distinct CDR3 sequences, with around 16% found just once. The source material was blood. Receptors were obtained from a young woman with Graves' hyperthyroidism.

This clonotype was detected many times. The rearrangement uses TRBV5-1 and TRBJ2-7, with D hard to call. Deletions cut 7 bases from V and 2 bases from J, with 16 bases between. Germline V gene sequence: CDR1 SGHRS, CDR2 YFSETQ. This CDR3 has 14 amino acids. CDR3 coding DNA: TGCGCCAGCCAAGCCTTTTACGGTCCCTACGAGCAGTACTTC. Protein sequence: CASQAFYGPYEQYF.

This sequence joins TRBV24-1 and TRBJ2-1, with TRBD1 identical over 11 bases. Matching the DNA end better, TRBJ2-7 makes the J call doubtful. CDR1 KGHDR and CDR2 SFDVKD come from the germline V gene. This CDR3 is built from 16 residues. The CDR3 region has the DNA TGTGCCACCAGTGATCCCGGACAGGGGGCGTACAATGAGCAGTACTTC. This codes for CATSDPGQGAYNEQYF.

This chain joins TRBV7-3 and TRBJ1-4; 8 bases align to TRBD1. The germline V gene encodes CDR1 SGHTA and CDR2 FQGTGA. The CDR3 length is 16 residues. Unmatched junction bases numbered 9, after V lost 5 bases and J lost 4 bases. In nucleotides, the CDR3 is TGTGCCAGCAGCCCCTCCACAGGGGGAAATAATGAAAAACTGTTTTTT. Protein product: CASSPSTGGNNEKLFF.

V and J are TRBV19 and TRBJ2-3; D remains unclear. This CDR3 is built from 15 residues. CDR1 is LNHDA and CDR2 is SQIVND in the germline V gene (reference sequence). V was trimmed by 6 bases and J by 3 bases, leaving 16 bases between them. DNA of the CDR3: TGTGCCAGTAGGGAACGGGCCGTTTCGACAGATACGCAGTATTTT. Amino acid sequence: CASRERAVSTDTQYF.

This clonotype was detected many times. The rearrangement joins TRBV20-1 to TRBJ1-1; weak D call: TRBD1 (5 bases). The germline V and J ends were trimmed by 0 bases and 4 bases, with 21 bases remaining between them. CDR1 and CDR2 from the germline V gene are DFQATT and SNEGSKA (reference sequence). This CDR3 region has 17 residues. CDR3 region: CSARDPWGRWGITEAFF. The DNA of the CDR3 is TGCAGTGCTAGAGATCCTTGGGGCAGATGGGGGATCACTGAAGCTTTCTTT.

This clonotype has a count of ten or more. The chain is built from TRBV7-2 and TRBJ2-3; D might be TRBD2 (5 bases). The CDR3 totals 12 residues. V was cut by 5 bases and J by 7 bases, with 10 bases left in between. Germline V CDR1 and CDR2: SGHTA, FQGNSA. The CDR3 nucleotides are TGTGCCAGCAGCCCCGACTACAATACGCAGTATTTT. This codes for CASSPDYNTQYF. The full variable domain, with the rest looked up from reference TRBV7-2 and TRBJ2-3, is GAGVSQSPSNKVTEKGKDVELRCDPISGHTALYWYRQSLGQGLEFLIYFQGNSAPDKSGLPSDRFSAERTGGSVSTLTIQRTQQEDSAVYLCASSPDYNTQYFGPGTRLTVL.

This clonotype appeared many times. The V gene is TRBV7-2, the J gene TRBJ2-3; 11 bases are shared with TRBD2. The junction had 4 bases not matched to a gene; V was cut back by 2 bases and J by 0 bases. Germline CDR1 is SGHTA and CDR2 is FQGNSA. This CDR3 has 17 residues. CDR3 in amino acids: CASSLRLAGYSTDTQYF. CDR3 in DNA: TGTGCCAGCAGCTTACGACTAGCGGGGTACAGCACAGATACGCAGTATTTT.

Regarding this clonotype: A much larger clone differs by one base, so this may be a read error. This sequence joins TRBV28 and TRBJ2-7; tentatively, D is TRBD1 (6 bases). The CDR3 spans 17 residues. Trimming removed 3 bases from V and 1 base from J, with 19 bases in between. The germline V gene encodes CDR1 MDHEN and CDR2 SYDVKM. CDR3 in DNA: TGTGCCAGCAGTTTGGTTCCGGGGACAAGGGGTTCCTACGAGCAGTACTTC. Translated, it gives CASSLVPGTRGSYEQYF.

V gene TRBV7-9 combines with J gene TRBJ2-7; no clear D gene. With 5 bases removed from V and 3 bases from J, the gap between germline ends came to 11 bases. Per germline, CDR1 SEHNR and CDR2 FQNEAQ (reference sequence). This CDR3 region has 13 residues. CDR3 nucleotide sequence: TGTGCCAGCAGCCCCCCCGAGAACTACGAGCAGTACTTC. This translates into CASSPPENYEQYF.

The V call is TRBV5-5, the J call TRBJ1-1, with D perhaps matching TRBD1 (6 bases). V was pared by 0 bases and J by 1 base, with 13 bases between. In germline, CDR1 is SGHKS, CDR2 YYEKEE (reference sequence). The CDR3 totals 16 residues. The CDR3: CASSLGEGVANTEAFF. CDR3 DNA: TGTGCCAGCAGCTTGGGTGAGGGGGTAGCGAACACTGAAGCTTTCTTT.

Ten or more counts support this clonotype. The chain is built from TRBV7-9 and TRBJ1-1; D is unclear. This CDR3 has 11 amino acids. Germline assignment: CDR1 SEHNR and CDR2 FQNEAQ (reference sequence). V shed 2 bases and J shed 6 bases, with 4 bases lying between them. This chain's CDR3 is CASSLKAEAFF. CDR3 bases: TGTGCCAGCAGCTTAAAGGCTGAAGCTTTCTTT.

In this sample, this clonotype turned up a few times. V usage is TRBV2 and J usage is TRBJ2-1, with 8 bases fitting TRBD2. From germline, CDR1 is SNHLY and CDR2 FYNNEI. The CDR3 is made up of 15 amino acids. V gave up 5 bases and J gave up 6 bases; unmatched junction bases: 9. CDR3 sequence reads: CASSFQSGSVNEQFF. DNA for the CDR3: TGTGCCAGCAGTTTCCAGAGCGGGAGTGTCAATGAGCAGTTCTTC.

This clonotype turned up a few times. The chain combines TRBV4-1 with TRBJ2-7; 7 nucleotides match TRBD2. The trim removed 0 bases at V and 1 base at J, leaving 6 bases unmatched. Germline V lookup: CDR1 MGHRA, CDR2 YSYEKL. The CDR3 is made up of 16 amino acids. The CDR3 DNA reads as TGCGCCAGCAGCCAAGAAATCCTAGCGGCGTCCTACGAGCAGTACTTC. It yields the protein CASSQEILAASYEQYF.

The chain joins TRBV6-1 to TRBJ1-5; 8 bases align to TRBD1. V lost 9 bases and J lost 2; bases outside the gene matches: 6. This CDR3 comprises 14 residues. The germline V gene encodes CDR1 MNHNS and CDR2 SASEGT. The CDR3 DNA reads as TGTGCCAGTGACAGGGGTTGGGGCAATCAGCCCCAGCATTTT. Its translation is CASDRGWGNQPQHF.

The chain links TRBV15 to TRBJ2-1, with TRBD2 matching 13 bases. CDR1 is LNHNV and CDR2 is YYDKDF in the germline V gene (reference sequence). The CDR3 extends over 16 amino acids. V lost 0 bases, J lost 6 bases, and 2 bases stayed unmatched. The CDR3 nucleotides read TGTGCCACCAGCAGAGAACTAGCGGGAGGGGGCAATGAGCAGTTCTTC. Encoded protein: CATSRELAGGGNEQFF.

This clonotype was observed many times. V usage is TRBV2 and J usage is TRBJ1-4, with 7 bases fitting TRBD1. Per germline, CDR1 SNHLY and CDR2 FYNNEI. J was trimmed by 5 bases and V by 10 bases; bases with no gene match: 10. This CDR3 region has 14 residues. Written as DNA, the CDR3 is TGTGCCAACACCAGGGGGACAGCGAATGAAAAACTGTTTTTT. This encodes CANTRGTANEKLFF.

The V and J genes are TRBV28 and TRBJ1-2, with TRBD1 matching 10 bases. Germline-derived CDR1 and CDR2 are MDHEN and SYDVKM. This CDR3 is 15 amino acids long. With V trimmed by 6 bases and J by 3 bases, 7 bases remained unmatched. The CDR3 DNA follows: TGTGCCAGCAGCACCATGGACAGGGGGGACTATGGCTACACCTTC. Protein sequence: CASSTMDRGDYGYTF.

This clonotype was detected ten times or more. V gene TRBV11-2 combines with J gene TRBJ2-3; D may be TRBD1 or TRBD2 (5 bases each). Trimming removed 5 bases at V and 0 bases at J, with 12 bases between. Germline CDR1 and CDR2: SGHAT and FQNNGV. CDR3 length equals 15 residues. The CDR3 region has the DNA TGTGCCAGCAGCCACCGGAGGACAAGCACAGATACGCAGTATTTT. It encodes CASSHRRTSTDTQYF.

The chain employs TRBV20-1 and TRBJ2-1; TRBD2 agrees at 11 bases. The germline V gene encodes CDR1 DFQATT and CDR2 SNEGSKA (reference sequence). V lost 6 bases, J lost 10 bases, and 14 bases stayed unmatched. The length of the CDR3 is 15 residues. In DNA, the CDR3 is TGCAGTGCCCAGACCGGGACTAGCGGTCTTCCGGAGCAGTTCTTC. Translated: CSAQTGTSGLPEQFF.

This clonotype was picked up many times. The V call is TRBV6-5, the J call TRBJ1-1; possible D gene TRBD1, 5 bases. Trimming pared 2 bases from V and 3 bases from J, leaving 7 bases between. Germline CDR1 is MNHEY and CDR2 is SVGAGI. The CDR3 contains 13 residues. DNA for the CDR3: TGTGCCAGCAGTTACCAGGGATACACTGAAGCTTTCTTT. Encoded protein: CASSYQGYTEAFF.

This clonotype came up a few times. The genes are TRBV4-3 and TRBJ2-1; no reliable D call. Germline assignment: CDR1 LGHNA and CDR2 YSLEER. CDR3 length: 15 amino acids. V shed 0 bases and J shed 4 bases, with 10 bases lying between them. Written as DNA, the CDR3 is TGCGCCAGCAGCCAAGATAAAACAGTTTACAATGAGCAGTTCTTC. This translates into CASSQDKTVYNEQFF.

The J gene is TRBJ2-4, the V gene TRBV19; TRBD1 agrees at 9 bases. CDR3 length: 15 amino acids. Per germline, CDR1 LNHDA and CDR2 SQIVND (reference sequence). Trimming cost V 3 bases and J 8 bases; bases outside gene matches: 8. The CDR3, as DNA: TGTGCCAGTAGTATCCCAGACAGGGGGTTTGACATTCAGTACTTC. Protein sequence: CASSIPDRGFDIQYF.

This clonotype was observed many times. Sequence at one end of the junction differs from germline and may be a read error. CDR3 in amino acids: CASSLESDTQYF. The CDR3 nucleotides are TGTGCCAGCAGCTTAGAATCAGATACGCAGTATTTT. The chain combines TRBV5-1 with TRBJ2-3; D is undetermined. Germline-derived CDR1 and CDR2 are SGHRS and YFSETQ. CDR3 size: 12 residues.

This clonotype was seen more than once but under ten times. V usage is TRBV29-1 and J usage is TRBJ2-1; tentatively, D is TRBD1 (6 bases). V was shortened by 2 bases and J by 8 bases, with 16 bases between the two germline ends. Germline V lookup: CDR1 SQVTM, CDR2 ANQGSEA. The CDR3 contains 14 residues. CDR3 residues: CSVERGQNRDEQFF. CDR3 coding DNA: TGCAGCGTTGAAAGAGGGCAGAACAGGGATGAGCAGTTCTTC.

The sample holds many counts of this clonotype. This chain uses TRBV5-1 with TRBJ1-5; 7 bases line up with TRBD1. This CDR3 has 13 residues. Germline values: CDR1 SGHRS, CDR2 YFSETQ. The V and J ends lost 3 bases and 5 bases, in that order; junction bases with no gene match: 2. The CDR3 region has the DNA TGCGCCAGCAGCTGGGACAGCGATCAGCCCCAGCATTTT. It specifies CASSWDSDQPQHF.

This clonotype was seen a few times. The chain carries TRBV5-1 and TRBJ1-3; TRBD1 aligns across 7 bases. This CDR3 comprises 18 residues. The J segment lost 0 bases and the V segment lost 4 bases, leaving 13 bases of the junction unmatched. Germline V gene sequence: CDR1 SGHRS, CDR2 YFSETQ. The CDR3 coding sequence is TGCGCCAGCAGCCCGTACGGGACAGCCTCGAGCTCTGGAAACACCATATATTTT. Translating gives CASSPYGTASSSGNTIYF. The entire variable domain, with the rest obtained from reference TRBV5-1 and TRBJ1-3, is as follows: KAGVTQTPRYLIKTRGQQVTLSCSPISGHRSVSWYQQTPGQGLQFLFEYFSETQRNKGNFPGRFSGRQFSNSRSEMNVSTLELGDSALYLCASSPYGTASSSGNTIYFGEGSWLTVV.

This clonotype was found many times. V is TRBV7-9 and J is TRBJ2-1; 12 bases line up with TRBD2. Trimming took 4 bases from V and 1 from J; bases not matched to a gene: 11. The CDR3 consists of 19 residues. Germline loops: CDR1 SEHNR, CDR2 FQNEAQ (reference sequence). The CDR3 region is CASSSPTSGGPGSYNEQFF. The DNA of the CDR3 is TGTGCCAGCAGCTCGCCGACTAGCGGGGGCCCGGGGTCCTACAATGAGCAGTTCTTC. The full variable domain, with the rest looked up from reference TRBV7-9 and TRBJ2-1, is DTGVSQNPRHKITKRGQNVTFRCDPISEHNRLYWYRQTLGQGPEFLTYFQNEAQLEKSRLLSDRFSAERPKGSFSTLEIQRTEQGDSAMYLCASSSPTSGGPGSYNEQFFGPGTRLTVL.

This clonotype appeared a single time. The chain links TRBV20-1 to TRBJ1-6; 7 bases are a match to TRBD1. Germline V gene data show CDR1 as DFQATT and CDR2 as SNEGSKA (reference sequence). CDR3 length equals 15 residues. With V trimmed by 0 bases and J by 7 bases, 6 bases remained unmatched. For the CDR3, the DNA is TGCAGTGCTAGAGAACATCCGGGACAGAATTCACCCCTCCACTTT. It is translated as CSAREHPGQNSPLHF.

The V gene is TRBV6-6, the J gene TRBJ1-5; tentative D call: TRBD1 (6 bases). In germline, CDR1 is MNHNY, CDR2 SVGAGI (reference sequence). The CDR3 runs to 14 residues. V was clipped by 2 bases and J by 6 bases, with 11 bases between them. CDR3: CASSYGGARQPQHF. As DNA, the CDR3 is TGTGCCAGCAGTTACGGGGGGGCACGTCAGCCCCAGCATTTT.

There are many counts of this clonotype. The CDR3 is CASNRGAGEKLFF. Here the CDR3 DNA reads TGTGCCAGCAACAGGGGAGCGGGAGAAAAACTGTTTTTT. The chain couples TRBV2 to TRBJ1-4; 7 nucleotides match TRBD1. Unmatched junction bases numbered 7, after V lost 7 bases and J lost 8 bases. The germline gives CDR1 SNHLY, CDR2 FYNNEI. The CDR3 is 13 amino acids.

This clonotype was observed many times. DNA for the CDR3: TGTGCCAGCAGTGGACAGGGGGCGGTAGCCCAGCCCCAGCATTTT. Translation gives CASSGQGAVAQPQHF. The gene calls are TRBV2 and TRBJ1-5; 10 nucleotides agree with TRBD1. In germline, CDR1 is SNHLY, CDR2 FYNNEI. CDR3 length equals 15 residues. Germline trimming cut 4 bases from V and 7 bases from J; bases unmatched to any gene: 7. Based on the CDR3 plus reference TRBV2 and TRBJ1-5, the full variable domain is EPEVTQTPSHQVTQMGQEVILRCVPISNHLYFYWYRQILGQKVEFLVSFYNNEISEKSEIFDDQFSVERPDGSNFTLKIRSTKLEDSAMYFCASSGQGAVAQPQHFGDGTRLSIL.

V and J are TRBV9 and TRBJ2-3, with 9 bases identical to TRBD2. The CDR3 sequence is 15 residues long. The J segment lost 4 bases and the V segment lost 0 bases, leaving 3 bases of the junction unmatched. Germline CDR1 is SGDLS and CDR2 is YYNGEE. CDR3 bases: TGTGCCAGCAGCGTAGATAGCGGGAGTGCAGATACGCAGTATTTT. Encoded protein: CASSVDSGSADTQYF. The full variable domain, its missing parts supplied by reference TRBV9 and TRBJ2-3, is DSGVTQTPKHLITATGQRVTLRCSPRSGDLSVYWYQQSLDQGLQFLIQYYNGEERAKGNILERFSAQQFPDLHSELNLSSLELGDSALYFCASSVDSGSADTQYFGPGTRLTVL.